This entry features one TCR beta chain sequence. Antigen specificity is unknown. The sample belongs to a study of T cells expressing NK-cell markers. About the research overall: All TCR beta repertoires analysed originated from sorted CD3+CD56+NKG2C+, CD3+CD56+NKG2C- and CD3+CD56-NKG2C+ T cells. The study, taken as a whole, reports: NKG2C+ dominant clonotypes from over 5 donors made up roughly 1.0-7.0% of CD8+ T cells. Leadership of the CD3+CD56-NKG2C+ fraction also belonged to these clonotypes in a handful of donors.

Template switching by 5'RACE with UMIs generated the TCR beta cDNA. TCRdb re-called the 5' RACE reads and gives one entry per CDR3 protein, without DNA. Across 150,000 to 170,000 distinct CDR3 sequences, the top ten clones capture 37% of the sample. Sequencing used blood T cells: a sorted CD56 or NKG2C T cell subset, CD4+ or CD8+ T cells, or bulk PBMC T cells (not recorded which). The clonotype comes from a woman aged 45-59 years in good health.

This CDR3 is CASRSTAGQYF. The chain combines TRBV7-9 with TRBJ2-7. The CDR3 loop spans 11 amino acids. Germline values: CDR1 SEHNR, CDR2 FQNEAQ (reference sequence).